The 13 T cell receptor beta chains listed next were all sequenced from one sample in a study of blood T cell repertoires in COVID-19. The repertoire was sequenced with immunoSEQ multiplex PCR; TCRdb's copy has only in-frame clones and lacks some. Of roughly 80,000 clones in the sample, over 70% were seen once. Sequenced sample: peripheral blood. Receptor source: a human donor in a cohort sampled during active COVID-19.

The chain recombines TRBV5-1 with TRBJ1-2; maybe TRBD1 (5 bases). V lost 4 bases and J 8 bases, leaving 18 bases between the germline ends. The germline V gene has CDR1 SGHRS and CDR2 YFSETQ. The CDR3 spans 14 residues. CDR3 protein: CASSRPGRVGGYTF. In DNA, the CDR3 is TGCGCCAGCAGCCGCCCAGGGAGGGTTGGAGGCTACACCTTC. Using reference TRBV5-1 and TRBJ1-2 for the parts outside the CDR3, the full variable domain is KAGVTQTPRYLIKTRGQQVTLSCSPISGHRSVSWYQQTPGQGLQFLFEYFSETQRNKGNFPGRFSGRQFSNSRSEMNVSTLELGDSALYLCASSRPGRVGGYTFGSGTRLTVV.

This chain's CDR3 is CASSLSLAGPTDTQYF. CDR3 bases: TGTGCCAGCAGCCTATCACTAGCGGGACCCACAGATACGCAGTATTTT. V is TRBV3-1 (or the pseudogene TRBV3-2) and J is TRBJ2-3, with 10 bases fitting TRBD2. V lost 4 bases, J lost 2 bases, and 6 bases stayed unmatched. The germline gives CDR1 LGHDT, CDR2 YNNKEL (reference sequence). There are 16 residues in the CDR3.

Points on this clone: The junction differs from germline at one of its ends, possibly a read error. The genes are TRBV9 and TRBJ2-7, with D uncertain. The CDR3 is made up of 14 amino acids. The germline CDR1 and CDR2 sequences are SGDLS and YYNGEE. The CDR3 reads CASTVGDSPYEQYF. The CDR3 DNA follows: TGTGCCAGCACCGTAGGAGATTCACCCTACGAGCAGTACTTC.

The rearrangement uses TRBV7-2 and TRBJ1-6; 8 bases are shared with TRBD1. Germline lookup yields CDR1 SGHTA and CDR2 FQGNSA. This CDR3 is 17 amino acids long. Unmatched junction bases numbered 11, after V lost 3 bases and J lost 7 bases. The CDR3 bases are TGTGCCAGCAGCTTCGCACAGGGGGAGCGAGGGAATTCACCCCTCCACTTT. Residues: CASSFAQGERGNSPLHF.

CDR3 in amino acids: CASSRTGYGNEQYF. The CDR3 region has the DNA TGTGCCAGCAGCCGCACGGGGTACGGGAACGAGCAGTACTTC. The genes are TRBV2 and TRBJ2-7, with a possible D match to TRBD2 (5 bases). Trimming stripped 6 bases from V and 5 bases from J, with 17 bases between. Germline CDR1 SNHLY, CDR2 FYNNEI. The CDR3 length is 14 residues.

The chain combines TRBV27 with TRBJ1-2; D perhaps matches TRBD1 (5 bases). Between the trimmed V and J ends, which lost 3 bases and 0 bases, there was a span of 11 bases. This CDR3 contains 15 residues. The germline V gene has CDR1 MNHEY and CDR2 SMNVEV (reference sequence). The CDR3 DNA reads TGTGCCAGCAGTTTGCGTCGGGGGGCTAACTATGGCTACACCTTC. This codes for CASSLRRGANYGYTF.

This sequence joins TRBV4-3 and TRBJ2-7, with 10 bases identical to TRBD1. V lost 0 bases to trimming and J lost 5 bases; unmatched junction nucleotides: 7. This CDR3 has 16 amino acids. Germline-derived CDR1 and CDR2 are LGHNA and YSLEER. Here the CDR3 reads CASSQEGGTGDHEQYF. CDR3 nucleotide sequence: TGCGCCAGCAGCCAAGAAGGGGGGACAGGGGACCACGAGCAGTACTTC.

This chain links TRBV6-5 with TRBJ2-7; 9 positions agree with TRBD1. CDR1 MNHEY and CDR2 SVGAGI come from the germline V gene. Unmatched junction bases numbered 9, after V lost 9 bases and J lost 0 bases. The CDR3 spans 15 residues. As DNA, the CDR3 is TGTGCCAGTTTACAGGGGGCTGCCAACTCCTACGAGCAGTACTTC. This gives the protein CASLQGAANSYEQYF.

The chain has TRBV18 and TRBJ1-2; D not resolved. V was trimmed by 0 bases and J by 8 bases, leaving 19 bases between them. The CDR3 has 16 residues. The germline V gene has CDR1 KGHSH and CDR2 LQKENI. CDR3 sequence: CASSPPTGRSSWGYTF. CDR3 DNA: TGTGCCAGCTCACCACCGACGGGTAGGAGTTCTTGGGGCTACACCTTC.

The V gene is TRBV7-8, the J gene TRBJ2-5; 8 nucleotides agree with TRBD1. Trimming removed 1 base from V and 1 base from J; junction bases left unmatched: 8. Germline CDR1 SGHVS, CDR2 FQNEAQ. This CDR3 region has 17 residues. The DNA for the CDR3 is TGTGCCAGCAGCTTAGGCCCCGCCGGGACAGGCCAAGAGACCCAGTACTTC. Its translation is CASSLGPAGTGQETQYF.

This chain uses TRBV7-6 with TRBJ2-7; maybe TRBD2 (5 bases). There are 13 residues in the CDR3. Germline V gene sequence: CDR1 SGHVS, CDR2 FNYEAQ. Trimming shortened V by 3 bases and J by 3 bases, and 9 bases separated the two germline ends. DNA of the CDR3: TGTGCCAGCAGCTTGGAGCGGAACTACGAGCAGTACTTC. Its protein product is CASSLERNYEQYF.

This clone was observed a handful of times. The rearrangement joins TRBV5-1 to TRBJ2-5, with 8 bases that match TRBD2. Trimming cost V 1 base and J 1 base; bases outside gene matches: 9. Germline CDR1 is SGHRS and CDR2 is YFSETQ. This CDR3 comprises 17 residues. Written as DNA, the CDR3 is TGCGCCAGCAGCTTGAACGGAGCGGCGGGGGGCCAAGAGACCCAGTACTTC. Its translation: CASSLNGAAGGQETQYF. Supplemented by reference TRBV5-1 and TRBJ2-5, the full variable domain reads KAGVTQTPRYLIKTRGQQVTLSCSPISGHRSVSWYQQTPGQGLQFLFEYFSETQRNKGNFPGRFSGRQFSNSRSEMNVSTLELGDSALYLCASSLNGAAGGQETQYFGPGTRLLVL.

The chain carries TRBV19 and TRBJ2-3, with TRBD2 matching 9 bases. The V segment lost 5 bases and the J segment 2 bases; nucleotides outside the gene matches: 2. The V gene's germline CDR1 is LNHDA and CDR2 SQIVND (reference sequence). The CDR3 consists of 14 residues. The DNA for the CDR3 is TGTGCCAGTAGTCAGCGGGGGGACACAGATACGCAGTATTTT. Amino acid sequence: CASSQRGDTDTQYF.